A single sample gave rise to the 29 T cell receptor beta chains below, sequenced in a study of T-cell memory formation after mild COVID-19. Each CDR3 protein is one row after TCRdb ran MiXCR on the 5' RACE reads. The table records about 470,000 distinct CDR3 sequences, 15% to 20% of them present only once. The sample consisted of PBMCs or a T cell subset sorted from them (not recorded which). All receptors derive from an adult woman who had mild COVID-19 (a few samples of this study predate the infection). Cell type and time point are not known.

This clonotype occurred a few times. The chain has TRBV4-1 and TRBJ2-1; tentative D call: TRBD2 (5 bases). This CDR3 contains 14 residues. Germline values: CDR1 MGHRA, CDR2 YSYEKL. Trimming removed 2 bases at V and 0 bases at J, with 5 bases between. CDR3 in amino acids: CASSQRDSYNEQFF. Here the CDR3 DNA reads TGCGCCAGCAGCCAACGGGACTCCTACAATGAGCAGTTCTTC.

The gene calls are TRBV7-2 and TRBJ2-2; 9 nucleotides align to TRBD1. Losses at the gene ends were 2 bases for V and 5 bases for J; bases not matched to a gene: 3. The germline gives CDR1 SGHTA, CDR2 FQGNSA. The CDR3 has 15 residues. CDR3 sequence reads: CASSLRGQGTGELFF. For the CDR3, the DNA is TGTGCCAGCAGCTTAAGAGGACAGGGGACCGGGGAGCTGTTTTTT.

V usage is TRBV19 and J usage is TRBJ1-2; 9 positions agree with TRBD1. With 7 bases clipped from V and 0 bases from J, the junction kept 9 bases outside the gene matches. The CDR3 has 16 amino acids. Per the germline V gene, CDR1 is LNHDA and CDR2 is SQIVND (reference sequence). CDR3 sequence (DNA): TGTGCCAGTACCCAGGACAGGGGACGGCCTAACTATGGCTACACCTTC. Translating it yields CASTQDRGRPNYGYTF.

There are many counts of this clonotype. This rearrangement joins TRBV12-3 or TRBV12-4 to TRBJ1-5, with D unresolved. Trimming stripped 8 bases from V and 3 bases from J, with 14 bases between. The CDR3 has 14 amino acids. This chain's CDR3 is CASSLGRYNQPQHF. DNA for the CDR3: TGTGCCAGCTCTCTTGGCAGGTACAATCAGCCCCAGCATTTT.

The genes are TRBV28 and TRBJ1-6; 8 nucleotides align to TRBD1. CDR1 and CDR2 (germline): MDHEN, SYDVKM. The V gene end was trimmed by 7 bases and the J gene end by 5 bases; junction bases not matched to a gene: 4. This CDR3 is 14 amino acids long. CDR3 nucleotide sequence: TGTGCCAGCAAGTGGGGACAGGATAATTCACCCCTCCACTTT. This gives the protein CASKWGQDNSPLHF. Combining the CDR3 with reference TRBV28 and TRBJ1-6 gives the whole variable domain DVKVTQSSRYLVKRTGEKVFLECVQDMDHENMFWYRQDPGLGLRLIYFSYDVKMKEKGDIPEGYSVSREKKERFSLILESASTNQTSMYLCASKWGQDNSPLHFGNGTRLTVT.

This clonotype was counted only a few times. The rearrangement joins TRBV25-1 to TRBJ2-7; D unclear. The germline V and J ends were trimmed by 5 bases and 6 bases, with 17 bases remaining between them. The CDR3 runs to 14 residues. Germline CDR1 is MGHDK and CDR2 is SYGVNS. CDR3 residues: CASSQTMGMGEQYF. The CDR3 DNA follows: TGTGCCAGCAGTCAAACGATGGGGATGGGCGAGCAGTACTTC.

The CDR3 sequence is CATSRDLADSPYNEQFF. The CDR3 coding sequence is TGTGCCACCAGCAGAGATCTGGCAGACTCCCCATACAATGAGCAGTTCTTC. This rearrangement joins TRBV15 to TRBJ2-1; D is ambiguous. V gave up 0 bases and J gave up 4 bases, with 16 bases separating them. The germline V gene has CDR1 LNHNV and CDR2 YYDKDF (reference sequence). This CDR3 contains 17 residues.

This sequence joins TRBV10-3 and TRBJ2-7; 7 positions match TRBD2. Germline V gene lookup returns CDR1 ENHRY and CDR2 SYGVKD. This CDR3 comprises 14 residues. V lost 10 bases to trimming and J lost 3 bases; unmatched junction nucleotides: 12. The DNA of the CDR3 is TGTGCCACCCGGGGGGAGCGGGGCGGCTACGAGCAGTACTTC. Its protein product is CATRGERGGYEQYF.

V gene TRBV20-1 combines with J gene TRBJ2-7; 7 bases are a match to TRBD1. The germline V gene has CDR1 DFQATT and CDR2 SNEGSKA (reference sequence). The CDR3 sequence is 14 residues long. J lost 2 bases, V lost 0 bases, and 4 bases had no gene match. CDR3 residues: CSARDLGQTYEQYF. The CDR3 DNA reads TGCAGTGCTAGAGATCTGGGACAGACCTACGAGCAGTACTTC.

This CDR3 is CSARDSAGWGGYTF. CDR3 sequence (DNA): TGCAGTGCTAGAGATTCGGCAGGGTGGGGTGGCTACACCTTC. The genes are TRBV20-1 and TRBJ1-2; D perhaps matches TRBD1 (5 bases). Deletions cut 0 bases from V and 7 bases from J, with 15 bases between. The CDR3 runs 14 residues. Germline V gene lookup returns CDR1 DFQATT and CDR2 SNEGSKA (reference sequence).

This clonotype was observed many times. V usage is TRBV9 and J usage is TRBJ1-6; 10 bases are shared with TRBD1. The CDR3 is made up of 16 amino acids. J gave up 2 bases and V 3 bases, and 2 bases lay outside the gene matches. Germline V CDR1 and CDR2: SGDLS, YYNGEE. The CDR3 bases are TGTGCCAGCAGCGCAGGACAGGGGGCCTATAATTCACCCCTCCACTTT. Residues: CASSAGQGAYNSPLHF.

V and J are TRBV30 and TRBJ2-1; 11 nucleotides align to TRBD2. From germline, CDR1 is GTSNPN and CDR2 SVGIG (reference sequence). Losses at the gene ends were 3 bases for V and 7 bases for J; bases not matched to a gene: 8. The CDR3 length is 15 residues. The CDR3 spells CAWRIAGGLGNEQFF. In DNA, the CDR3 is TGTGCCTGGAGAATAGCGGGAGGGCTAGGAAATGAGCAGTTCTTC.

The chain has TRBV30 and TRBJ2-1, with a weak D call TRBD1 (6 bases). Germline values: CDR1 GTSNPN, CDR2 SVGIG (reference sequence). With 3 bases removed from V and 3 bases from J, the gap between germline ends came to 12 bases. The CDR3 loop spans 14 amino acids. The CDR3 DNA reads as TGTGCCTGGAGACTACTGACAGGCTACAATGAGCAGTTCTTC. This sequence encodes CAWRLLTGYNEQFF.

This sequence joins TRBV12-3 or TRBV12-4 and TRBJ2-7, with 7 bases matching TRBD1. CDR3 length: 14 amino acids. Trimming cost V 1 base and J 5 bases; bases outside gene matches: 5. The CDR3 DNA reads TGTGCCAGCAGTTTAGTACAGGGGAATGACGAGCAGTACTTC. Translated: CASSLVQGNDEQYF.

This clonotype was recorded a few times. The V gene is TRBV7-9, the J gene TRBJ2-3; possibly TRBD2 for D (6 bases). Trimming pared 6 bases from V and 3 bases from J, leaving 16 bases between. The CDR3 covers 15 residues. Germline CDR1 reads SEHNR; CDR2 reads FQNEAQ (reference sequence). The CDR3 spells CASRNWRDETDTQYF. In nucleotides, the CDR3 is TGTGCCAGCAGAAATTGGCGGGACGAGACAGATACGCAGTATTTT.

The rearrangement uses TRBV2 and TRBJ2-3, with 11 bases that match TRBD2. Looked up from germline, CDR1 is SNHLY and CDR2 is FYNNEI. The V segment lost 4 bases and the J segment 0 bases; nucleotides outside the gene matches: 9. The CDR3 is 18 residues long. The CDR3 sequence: CASSVFPGLAASTDTQYF. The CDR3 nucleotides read TGTGCCAGCAGTGTCTTTCCGGGACTAGCGGCGAGCACAGATACGCAGTATTTT.

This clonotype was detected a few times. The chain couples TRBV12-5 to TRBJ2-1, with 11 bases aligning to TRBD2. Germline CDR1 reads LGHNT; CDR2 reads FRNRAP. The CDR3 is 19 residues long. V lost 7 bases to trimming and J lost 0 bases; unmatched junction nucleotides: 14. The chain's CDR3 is CASEPWWTSGHSSYNEQFF. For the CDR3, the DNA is TGTGCTAGTGAACCGTGGTGGACTAGCGGGCATAGCTCCTACAATGAGCAGTTCTTC. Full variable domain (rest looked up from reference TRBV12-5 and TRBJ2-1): DARVTQTPRHKVTEMGQEVTMRCQPILGHNTVFWYRQTMMQGLELLAYFRNRAPLDDSGMPKDRFSAEMPDATLATLKIQPSEPRDSAVYFCASEPWWTSGHSSYNEQFFGPGTRLTVL.

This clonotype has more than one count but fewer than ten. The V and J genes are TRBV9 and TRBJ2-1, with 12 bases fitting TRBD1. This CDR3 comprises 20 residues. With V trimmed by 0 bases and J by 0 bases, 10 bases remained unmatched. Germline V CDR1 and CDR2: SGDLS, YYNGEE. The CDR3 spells CASSVAGTGGHRSSYNEQFF. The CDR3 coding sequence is TGTGCCAGCAGCGTAGCTGGGACAGGGGGCCACAGGAGCTCCTACAATGAGCAGTTCTTC. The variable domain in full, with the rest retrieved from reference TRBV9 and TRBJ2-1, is DSGVTQTPKHLITATGQRVTLRCSPRSGDLSVYWYQQSLDQGLQFLIQYYNGEERAKGNILERFSAQQFPDLHSELNLSSLELGDSALYFCASSVAGTGGHRSSYNEQFFGPGTRLTVL.

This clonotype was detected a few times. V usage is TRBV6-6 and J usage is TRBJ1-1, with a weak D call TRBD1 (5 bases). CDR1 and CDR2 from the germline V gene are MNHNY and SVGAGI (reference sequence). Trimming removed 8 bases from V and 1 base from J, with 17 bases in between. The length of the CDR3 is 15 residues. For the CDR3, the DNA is TGTGCCAGCCGATACGGAAGGGGCCCGAACACTGAAGCTTTCTTT. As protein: CASRYGRGPNTEAFF.

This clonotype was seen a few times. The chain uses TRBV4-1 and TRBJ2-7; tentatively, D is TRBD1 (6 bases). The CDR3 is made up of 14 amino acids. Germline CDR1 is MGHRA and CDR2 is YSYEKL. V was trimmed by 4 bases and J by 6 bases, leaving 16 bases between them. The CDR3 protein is CASSLQGPPLEQYF. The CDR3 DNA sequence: TGCGCCAGCAGCCTGCAGGGGCCCCCCCTCGAGCAGTACTTC.

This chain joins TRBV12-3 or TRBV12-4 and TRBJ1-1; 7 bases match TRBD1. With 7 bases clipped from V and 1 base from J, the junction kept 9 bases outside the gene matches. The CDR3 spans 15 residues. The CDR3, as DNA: TGTGCCAGCAAATTAGGGGGCACAGCGAACACTGAAGCTTTCTTT. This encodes CASKLGGTANTEAFF.

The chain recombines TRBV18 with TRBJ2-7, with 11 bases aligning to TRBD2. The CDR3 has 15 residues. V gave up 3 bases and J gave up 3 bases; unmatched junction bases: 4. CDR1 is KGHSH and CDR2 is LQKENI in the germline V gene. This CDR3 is CASSPVAGGRYEQYF. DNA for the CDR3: TGTGCCAGCTCACCGGTAGCGGGGGGGCGCTACGAGCAGTACTTC.

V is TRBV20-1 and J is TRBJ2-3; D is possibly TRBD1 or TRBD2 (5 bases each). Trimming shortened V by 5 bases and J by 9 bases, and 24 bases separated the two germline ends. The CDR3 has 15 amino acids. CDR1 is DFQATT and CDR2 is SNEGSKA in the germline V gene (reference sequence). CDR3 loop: CSAPVGDYLARTQYF. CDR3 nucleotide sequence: TGCAGTGCTCCGGTGGGGGATTATCTAGCACGGACGCAGTATTTT.

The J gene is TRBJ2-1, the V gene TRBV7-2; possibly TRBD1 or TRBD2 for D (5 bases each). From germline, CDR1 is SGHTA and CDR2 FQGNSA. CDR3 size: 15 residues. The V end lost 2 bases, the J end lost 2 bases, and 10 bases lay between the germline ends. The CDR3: CASSLSRGPYNEQFF. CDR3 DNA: TGTGCCAGCAGCTTAAGTAGGGGACCCTACAATGAGCAGTTCTTC.

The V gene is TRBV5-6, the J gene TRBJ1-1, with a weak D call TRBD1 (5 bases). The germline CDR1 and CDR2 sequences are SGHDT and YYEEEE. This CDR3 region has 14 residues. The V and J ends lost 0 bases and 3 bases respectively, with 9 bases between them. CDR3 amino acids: CASSLVWGDTEAFF. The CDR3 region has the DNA TGTGCCAGCAGCTTGGTTTGGGGGGACACTGAAGCTTTCTTT.

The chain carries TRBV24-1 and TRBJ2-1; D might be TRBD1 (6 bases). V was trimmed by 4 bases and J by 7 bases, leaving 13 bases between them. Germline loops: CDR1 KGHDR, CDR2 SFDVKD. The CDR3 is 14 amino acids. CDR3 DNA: TGTGCCACCAGTGAAACAGGGAATAGGAATGAGCAGTTCTTC. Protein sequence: CATSETGNRNEQFF.

The CDR3 nucleotides read TGCGCCAGCAGCCATTTAACGGATTATAATTCACCCCTCCACTTT. This translates into CASSHLTDYNSPLHF. The chain couples TRBV4-1 to TRBJ1-6; D is ambiguous. The CDR3 totals 15 residues. Germline loops: CDR1 MGHRA, CDR2 YSYEKL. Trimming shortened V by 3 bases and J by 4 bases, and 10 bases separated the two germline ends.

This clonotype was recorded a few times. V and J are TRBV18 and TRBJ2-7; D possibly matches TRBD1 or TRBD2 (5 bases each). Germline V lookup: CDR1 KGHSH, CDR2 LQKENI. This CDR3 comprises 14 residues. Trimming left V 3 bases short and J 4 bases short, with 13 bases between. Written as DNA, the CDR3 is TGTGCCAGCTCACCCCGGGACCAGAAATACGAGCAGTACTTC. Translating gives CASSPRDQKYEQYF.

CDR3 in DNA: TGCAGTGCTACCGGGGGGCTTACTCGGGAGACCCAGTACTTC. As protein: CSATGGLTRETQYF. The J gene is TRBJ2-5, the V gene TRBV20-1; D is perhaps TRBD2 (7 bases). V was pared by 4 bases and J by 5 bases, with 17 bases between. This CDR3 has 14 amino acids. In germline, CDR1 is DFQATT, CDR2 SNEGSKA (reference sequence).